The 20 T cell receptor beta chains reported below all come from one sample, sequenced in a study of blood T cell repertoires in COVID-19 (dated by TCRdb to about 2020). The library was made by the immunoSEQ multiplex PCR assay. TCRdb retrieved this table from immuneACCESS and kept in-frame rearrangements only. Not all clones are present; in checked studies, unresolved V genes account for under half, and no reason is known for the remainder. The sample table records about 47,000 clones; roughly 87% of these occur just once. Under 25% of the sample comes from the top ten. Specimen: peripheral blood. The receptors here all came from a woman between 55 and 75 years old with acute or convalescent COVID-19.

In this sample, this clone turned up many times. This sequence joins TRBV28 and TRBJ2-3; a possible D gene is TRBD2 (6 bases). This CDR3 contains 15 residues. Germline values: CDR1 MDHEN, CDR2 SYDVKM. V was pared by 5 bases and J by 2 bases, with 14 bases between. The chain's CDR3 is CASSPPAGLTDTQYF. The DNA of the CDR3 is TGTGCCAGCAGTCCCCCGGCGGGGCTCACAGATACGCAGTATTTT.

This chain links TRBV7-2 with TRBJ2-3, with TRBD2 matching over 8 bases. V lost 5 bases to trimming and J lost 5 bases; unmatched junction nucleotides: 12. The CDR3 contains 16 residues. The germline V gene encodes CDR1 SGHTA and CDR2 FQGNSA. The CDR3 sequence is CASSPEGGLGGDTQYF. As DNA, the CDR3 is TGTGCCAGCAGCCCCGAGGGGGGACTAGGGGGAGATACGCAGTATTTT.

This chain's CDR3 is CASSPSGGAFSYEQYF. CDR3 nucleotide sequence: TGTGCCAGCAGCCCTAGCGGGGGGGCCTTCTCCTACGAGCAGTACTTC. The chain is built from TRBV27 and TRBJ2-7; 12 bases align to TRBD2. This CDR3 is 16 amino acids long. V trimming: 6 bases; J trimming: 0 bases; junction bases outside the gene matches: 6. CDR1 and CDR2 from the germline V gene are MNHEY and SMNVEV (reference sequence).

The CDR3 spells CASSLGQDGYTF. The CDR3 nucleotides are TGTGCCAGCAGCTTGGGACAGGATGGCTACACCTTC. The chain is built from TRBV5-6 and TRBJ1-2, with D possibly being TRBD1 (6 bases). This CDR3 contains 12 residues. V gave up 0 bases and J gave up 6 bases, with 6 bases separating them. Germline values: CDR1 SGHDT, CDR2 YYEEEE.

The rearrangement uses TRBV29-1 and TRBJ2-3; 11 nucleotides align to TRBD1. CDR1 and CDR2 (germline): SQVTM, ANQGSEA. The V and J ends lost 7 bases and 6 bases, in that order; junction bases with no gene match: 6. The length of the CDR3 is 13 residues. Here the CDR3 DNA reads TGCAGCGGGGGACAGGGGGTGGGTGATACGCAGTATTTT. Encoded protein: CSGGQGVGDTQYF.

The CDR3 bases are TGCAGCGTCGCGACAGGGATGTATCAGCCCCAGCATTTT. Protein product: CSVATGMYQPQHF. The chain joins TRBV29-1 to TRBJ1-5; 7 bases are shared with TRBD1. V was pared by 6 bases and J by 5 bases, with 7 bases of the junction left unmatched. Germline CDR1 is SQVTM and CDR2 is ANQGSEA. CDR3 size: 13 residues.

The chain combines TRBV10-3 with TRBJ1-4; D is unclear. V lost 3 bases and J 14 bases, leaving 19 bases between the germline ends. The CDR3 loop spans 14 amino acids. Germline V gives CDR1 ENHRY, CDR2 SYGVKD. The CDR3: CAISDGGFNERLFF. The CDR3 DNA is TGTGCCATCAGTGACGGCGGCTTTAATGAGAGGCTGTTTTTT.

This clone was seen only once. This rearrangement joins TRBV12-3 or TRBV12-4 to TRBJ2-2; D not certain. Trimming cost V 2 bases and J 8 bases, with 9 bases left between them. The CDR3 runs to 13 residues. The CDR3 nucleotides read TGTGCCAGCAGTTTAAGGCCAGCGGGGGAGCTGTTTTTT. It translates to CASSLRPAGELFF.

The chain is built from TRBV9 and TRBJ1-4; no firm D call. CDR3 length: 15 residues. Germline loops: CDR1 SGDLS, CDR2 YYNGEE. V lost 3 bases, J lost 7 bases, and 16 bases lay in between. The chain's CDR3 is CASSARPEKGEKLFF. The CDR3 bases are TGTGCCAGCAGCGCACGACCGGAGAAAGGTGAAAAACTGTTTTTT.

The chain uses TRBV5-5 and TRBJ2-3, with TRBD1 matching 8 bases. V shed 3 bases and J 5 bases; nucleotides not matched to a gene: 11. CDR1 is SGHKS, CDR2 YYEKEE, per germline (reference sequence). The CDR3 totals 16 residues. As DNA, the CDR3 is TGTGCCAGCAGCTGGGGACCTACAGGGGGAGTAGATACGCAGTATTTT. This gives the protein CASSWGPTGGVDTQYF.

The table lists this clone with a few counts. The chain has TRBV3-1 (or the pseudogene TRBV3-2) and TRBJ1-1; the match to TRBD1 covers 9 bases. CDR1 and CDR2 (germline): LGHDT, YNNKEL (reference sequence). Trimming cost V 1 base and J 11 bases; bases outside gene matches: 8. The CDR3 is 14 residues long. The CDR3 DNA reads TGTGCCAGCAGCCAAGCTACAGGGGGCTCAGCGGCTTTCTTT. Protein sequence: CASSQATGGSAAFF.

V gene TRBV11-2 combines with J gene TRBJ2-7; 10 positions agree with TRBD2. V trimming: 4 bases; J trimming: 7 bases; junction bases outside the gene matches: 7. This CDR3 comprises 14 residues. Looked up from germline, CDR1 is SGHAT and CDR2 is FQNNGV. CDR3 sequence reads: CASSSQRGGREQYF. As DNA, the CDR3 is TGTGCCAGCAGCTCCCAGCGGGGGGGCCGAGAGCAGTACTTC.

The V gene is TRBV4-3, the J gene TRBJ2-7; the match to TRBD1 covers 12 bases. This CDR3 has 16 residues. Germline CDR1 reads LGHNA; CDR2 reads YSLEER. Germline trimming cut 0 bases from V and 6 bases from J; bases unmatched to any gene: 6. The CDR3: CASSQDRGTGGSEQYF. CDR3 in DNA: TGCGCCAGCAGCCAAGATCGGGGGACAGGGGGCAGCGAGCAGTACTTC.

The chain is built from TRBV25-1 and TRBJ1-1; possible D gene TRBD1, 6 bases. Trimming cost V 8 bases and J 1 base, with 11 bases left between them. The CDR3 has 13 residues. Germline CDR1 and CDR2: MGHDK and SYGVNS. CDR3 DNA: TGTGCCAGCCGGGACACGCCGAACACTGAAGCTTTCTTT. Residues: CASRDTPNTEAFF.

This chain connects TRBV5-4 to TRBJ2-5, with 8 bases identical to TRBD1. The germline gives CDR1 SGHNT, CDR2 YYREEE (reference sequence). The CDR3 runs to 14 residues. The V and J ends lost 5 bases and 4 bases, in that order; junction bases with no gene match: 7. The CDR3 DNA reads as TGTGCCAGCAGACTCGACAGGGGCAGAGAGACCCAGTACTTC. It is translated as CASRLDRGRETQYF.

This chain joins TRBV5-1 and TRBJ1-4, with D unresolved. V lost 1 base to trimming and J lost 2 bases, with 12 bases between them. Germline loops: CDR1 SGHRS, CDR2 YFSETQ. The CDR3 sequence is 16 residues long. Here the CDR3 reads CASSLSSFPTNEKLFF. The CDR3 DNA is TGCGCCAGCAGCTTGAGCTCATTCCCGACTAATGAAAAACTGTTTTTT.

The chain couples TRBV6-6 to TRBJ1-5, with 10 bases fitting TRBD1. With 11 bases clipped from V and 0 bases from J, the junction kept 4 bases outside the gene matches. CDR3 size: 14 residues. From germline, CDR1 is MNHNY and CDR2 SVGAGI (reference sequence). CDR3 region: CAVGTGDSNQPQHF. The DNA for the CDR3 is TGTGCCGTCGGGACAGGGGATAGCAATCAGCCCCAGCATTTT.

The chain carries TRBV28 and TRBJ2-7; possible D gene TRBD2, 5 bases. Germline CDR1 is MDHEN and CDR2 is SYDVKM. The CDR3 runs 18 residues. The V and J ends lost 4 bases and 7 bases respectively, with 29 bases between them. The CDR3 DNA follows: TGTGCCAGCAGTTCCCTCTCGGGTTTCTTGGTCGCTTCGGGGGAGCAGTACTTC. Encoded protein: CASSSLSGFLVASGEQYF. The full variable domain, completed using reference TRBV28 and TRBJ2-7, is DVKVTQSSRYLVKRTGEKVFLECVQDMDHENMFWYRQDPGLGLRLIYFSYDVKMKEKGDIPEGYSVSREKKERFSLILESASTNQTSMYLCASSSLSGFLVASGEQYFGPGTRLTVT.

This chain connects TRBV19 to TRBJ1-1; TRBD1 matches at 7 bases. This CDR3 region has 16 residues. CDR1 is LNHDA and CDR2 is SQIVND in the germline V gene (reference sequence). V gave up 7 bases and J gave up 1 base; unmatched junction bases: 12. Written as DNA, the CDR3 is TGTGCCAGTACCAGGAGAGGGACAGAGGGGAACACTGAAGCTTTCTTT. It translates to CASTRRGTEGNTEAFF.

The V and J genes are TRBV4-2 and TRBJ1-1; D is possibly TRBD1 (5 bases). The V gene lost 3 bases and the J gene lost 0 bases, with 17 bases spanning the gap. Germline values: CDR1 LGHNA, CDR2 YNFKEQ. The CDR3 has 17 residues. In DNA, the CDR3 is TGTGCCAGCAGCCAGCATGAGGGCCCGGGGGTGAACACTGAAGCTTTCTTT. Translating it yields CASSQHEGPGVNTEAFF.